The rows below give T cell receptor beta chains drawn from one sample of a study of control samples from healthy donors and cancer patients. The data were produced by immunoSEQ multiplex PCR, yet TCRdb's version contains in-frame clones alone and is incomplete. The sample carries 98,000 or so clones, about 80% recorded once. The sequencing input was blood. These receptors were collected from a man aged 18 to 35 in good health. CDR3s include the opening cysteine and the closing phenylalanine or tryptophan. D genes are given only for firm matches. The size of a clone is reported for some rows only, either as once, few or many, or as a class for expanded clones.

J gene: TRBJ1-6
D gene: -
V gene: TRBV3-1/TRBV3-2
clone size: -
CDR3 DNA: TGTGCCAGCAGCCATGACTCCTATAATTCACCCCTCCACTTT
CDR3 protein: CASSHDSYNSPLHF

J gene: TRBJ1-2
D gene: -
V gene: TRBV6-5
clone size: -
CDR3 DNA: TGTGCCAGCATCATACAGCTGGGGGGGAGTTACACCTTC
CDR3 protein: CASIIQLGGSYTF

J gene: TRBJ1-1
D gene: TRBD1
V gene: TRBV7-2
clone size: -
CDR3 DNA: TGTGCCAGCAGCTTGGGACAGGGACACACTGAAGCTTTCTTT
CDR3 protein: CASSLGQGHTEAFF

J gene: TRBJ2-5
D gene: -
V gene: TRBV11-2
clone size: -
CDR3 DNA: TGTGCCAGCAGCTTCAGCCAGACCCAGTACTTC
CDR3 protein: CASSFSQTQYF

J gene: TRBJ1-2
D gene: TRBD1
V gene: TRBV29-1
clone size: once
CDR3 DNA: TGCAGCGTAGATCTGGGGACAGGGGATGGCTACACCTTC
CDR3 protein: CSVDLGTGDGYTF

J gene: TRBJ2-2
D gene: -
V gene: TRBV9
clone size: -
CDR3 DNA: TGTGCCAGCAGCTTCGGGGGAACCGGGGAGCTGTTTTTT
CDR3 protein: CASSFGGTGELFF

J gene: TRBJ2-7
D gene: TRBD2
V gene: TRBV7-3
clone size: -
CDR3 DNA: TGTGCCAGCAGCTTAATCACTAGCGGTGACTACGAGCAGTACTTC
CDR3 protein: CASSLITSGDYEQYF

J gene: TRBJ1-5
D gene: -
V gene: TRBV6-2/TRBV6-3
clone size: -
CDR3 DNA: TGTGCCAGCAGTCGACAGCTAAATCAGCCCCAGCATTTT
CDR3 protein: CASSRQLNQPQHF

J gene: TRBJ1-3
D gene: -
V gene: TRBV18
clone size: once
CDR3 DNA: TGTGCCAGCTCCCCGGCAGGGGCTGGAAACACCATATATTTT
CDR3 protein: CASSPAGAGNTIYF

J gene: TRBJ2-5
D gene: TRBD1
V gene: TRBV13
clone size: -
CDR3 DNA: TGTGCCAGCAGCTTAGGGACAGGGGTAGGAGAGACCCAGTACTTC
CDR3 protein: CASSLGTGVGETQYF

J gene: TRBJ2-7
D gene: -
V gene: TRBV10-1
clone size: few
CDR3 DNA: TGCGCCAGCAGTGAATTGGGCGAGGGTGGATACGATCAGCAGTACTTC
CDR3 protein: CASSELGEGGYDQQYF

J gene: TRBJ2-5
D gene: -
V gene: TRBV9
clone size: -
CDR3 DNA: TGTGCCAGCAGCGTAGGGATTGGACCGCAAGAGACCCAGTACTTC
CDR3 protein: CASSVGIGPQETQYF

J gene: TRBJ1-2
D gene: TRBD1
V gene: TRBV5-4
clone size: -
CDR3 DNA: TGTGCCAGCAGCTCCCCGACAGGGGTCAACTATGGCTACACCTTC
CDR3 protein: CASSSPTGVNYGYTF

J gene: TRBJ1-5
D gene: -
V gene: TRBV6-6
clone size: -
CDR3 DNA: TGTGCCAGCAGTTCCCAGGGGTGGGTTCAGCCCCAGCATTTT
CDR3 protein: CASSSQGWVQPQHF

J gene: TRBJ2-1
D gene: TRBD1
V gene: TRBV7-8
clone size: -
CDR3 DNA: TGTGCCAGCAGCATCCTCCGGGACAGCTATTACAATGAGCAGTTCTTC
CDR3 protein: CASSILRDSYYNEQFF

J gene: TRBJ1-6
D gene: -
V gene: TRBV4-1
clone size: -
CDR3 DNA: TGCGCCAGCAGCCAAAGCCCCCCAAAATCTTATAATTCACCCCTCCACTTT
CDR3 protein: CASSQSPPKSYNSPLHF

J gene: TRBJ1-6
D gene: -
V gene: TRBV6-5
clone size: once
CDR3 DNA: TGTGCCAGCAGTTACTCAGCCAGCATGGATTCACCCCTCCACTTT
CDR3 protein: CASSYSASMDSPLHF

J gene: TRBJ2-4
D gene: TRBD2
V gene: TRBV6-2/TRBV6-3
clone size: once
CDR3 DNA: TGTGCCAGCAGTATGCGAGCGGGGGTGCTAGCCAAAAACATTCAGTACTTC
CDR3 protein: CASSMRAGVLAKNIQYF

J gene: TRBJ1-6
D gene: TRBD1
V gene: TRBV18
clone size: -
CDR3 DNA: TGTGCCAGCTCCGACAGGGCGGCCGATAATTCACCCCTCCACTTT
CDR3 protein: CASSDRAADNSPLHF

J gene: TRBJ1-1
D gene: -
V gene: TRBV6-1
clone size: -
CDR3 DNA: TGTGCCAGCAGGGAGATGAACACTGAAGCTTTCTTT
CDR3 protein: CASREMNTEAFF

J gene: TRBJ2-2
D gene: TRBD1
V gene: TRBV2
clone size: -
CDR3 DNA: TGTGCCAGCAGGGGGGGGACAGGGCCCAACACCGGGGAGCTGTTTTTT
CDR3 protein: CASRGGTGPNTGELFF

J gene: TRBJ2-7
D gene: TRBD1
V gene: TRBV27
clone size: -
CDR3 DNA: TGTGCCAGCAGTTTATCCGTAAACCACAGGGGCAAGGGCTACGAGCAGTACTTC
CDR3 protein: CASSLSVNHRGKGYEQYF

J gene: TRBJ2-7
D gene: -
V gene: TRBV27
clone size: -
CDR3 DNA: TGTGCCAGCAGCTCGACAGTCTCCTACGAGCAGTACTTC
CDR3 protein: CASSSTVSYEQYF

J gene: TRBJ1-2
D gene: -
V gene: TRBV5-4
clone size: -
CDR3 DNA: TGTGCCAGCAGCTTAAGACGAAACTATGGCTACACCTTC
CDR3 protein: CASSLRRNYGYTF

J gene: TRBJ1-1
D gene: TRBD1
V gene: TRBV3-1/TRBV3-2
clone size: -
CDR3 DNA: TGTGCCAGCAGCCCTTCCCGACAGGGACACACTGAAGCTTTCTTT
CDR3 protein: CASSPSRQGHTEAFF

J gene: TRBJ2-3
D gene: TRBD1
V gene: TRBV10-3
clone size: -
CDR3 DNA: TGTGCCATCAGGGCGGACAGGGGGTACACAGATACGCAGTATTTT
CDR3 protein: CAIRADRGYTDTQYF

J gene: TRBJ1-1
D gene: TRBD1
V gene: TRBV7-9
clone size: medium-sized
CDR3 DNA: TGTGCCAGCAGCTTCCCGACAGGGGCGAACACTGAAGCTTTCTTT
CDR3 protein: CASSFPTGANTEAFF

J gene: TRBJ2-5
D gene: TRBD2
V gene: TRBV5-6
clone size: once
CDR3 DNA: TGTGCCAGCAGCATAGCGGGGAGGGAGACCCAGTACTTC
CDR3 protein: CASSIAGRETQYF

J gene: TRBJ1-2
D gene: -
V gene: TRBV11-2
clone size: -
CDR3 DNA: TGTGCCAGCAGCTACGACGGGCTTAACTATGGCTACACCTTC
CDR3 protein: CASSYDGLNYGYTF

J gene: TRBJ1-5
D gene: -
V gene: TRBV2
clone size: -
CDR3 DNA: TGTGCCACCCAGCGGGAATTGGGACAGCCCCAGCATTTT
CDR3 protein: CATQRELGQPQHF

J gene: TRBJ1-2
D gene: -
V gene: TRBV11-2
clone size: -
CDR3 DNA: TGTGCCAGCAGCTTCTCCAGGTCAAACTATGGCTACACCTTC
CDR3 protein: CASSFSRSNYGYTF

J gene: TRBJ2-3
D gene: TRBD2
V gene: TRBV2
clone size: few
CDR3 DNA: TGTGCCAGCAGTGAGGGGCGGGGGGGCACAGATACGCAGTATTTT
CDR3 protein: CASSEGRGGTDTQYF

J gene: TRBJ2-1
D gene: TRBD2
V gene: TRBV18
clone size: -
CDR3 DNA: TGTGCCAGCTCACCGGGACTAGCCGCTTACAATGAGCAGTTCTTC
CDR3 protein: CASSPGLAAYNEQFF